The 13 T cell receptor beta chains given below trace back to one sample, sequenced in a study of Ad26.COV2.S vaccination and SARS-CoV-2 variants. Profiled with immunoSEQ multiplex PCR; TCRdb holds only in-frame clones, not every one. The table has more than 350,000 clones, approximately 92% seen once. The treatment here: 15 to 20 received Ad26.COV2.S at low or high dose, single or two shots; 5 received placebo; per-sample allocation not given. Collection of the samples took place on day 63 after the first injection of vaccine or placebo. The sequencing used peripheral blood, collected in a trial of Ad26.COV2.S vaccine versus placebo. All receptors derive from a person aged 18-60 years who received the Ad26.COV2.S COVID-19 vaccine or a placebo.

The chain carries TRBV6-1 and TRBJ1-2; D is uncertain. CDR3 size: 14 residues. Between the trimmed V and J ends, which lost 1 base and 8 bases, there was a span of 14 bases. CDR1 and CDR2 from the germline V gene are MNHNS and SASEGT. The CDR3 sequence is CASSEGVGPRGYTF. CDR3 sequence (DNA): TGTGCCAGCAGTGAAGGTGTGGGTCCGCGCGGCTACACCTTC.

This chain uses TRBV7-9 with TRBJ2-2; the D gene is possibly TRBD2 (5 bases). The CDR3 contains 16 residues. V was pared by 5 bases and J by 0 bases, with 13 bases between. Germline loops: CDR1 SEHNR, CDR2 FQNEAQ (reference sequence). The CDR3 is CASSPFEGTNTGELFF. The CDR3 nucleotides are TGTGCCAGCAGCCCCTTTGAGGGTACGAACACCGGGGAGCTGTTTTTT.

The chain carries TRBV6-6 and TRBJ2-2, with 8 bases aligning to TRBD2. Germline trimming cut 4 bases from V and 6 bases from J; bases unmatched to any gene: 4. Germline assignment: CDR1 MNHNY and CDR2 SVGAGI (reference sequence). This CDR3 has 14 residues. In DNA form, the CDR3 reads TGTGCCAGCAGTTCTCAACTAGCGGCCGGGGAGCTGTTTTTT. As protein: CASSSQLAAGELFF.

This clone was recorded only once. The chain joins TRBV6-6 to TRBJ1-3; the D gene is possibly TRBD1 (6 bases). The CDR3 loop spans 14 amino acids. The germline V gene encodes CDR1 MNHNY and CDR2 SVGAGI (reference sequence). V was shortened by 6 bases and J by 4 bases, with 13 bases between the two germline ends. CDR3 in amino acids: CASREGGVGNTIYF. The DNA for the CDR3 is TGTGCCAGCAGGGAAGGGGGAGTGGGAAACACCATATATTTT.

The rearrangement uses TRBV19 and TRBJ2-5; D possibly corresponds to TRBD1 (5 bases). CDR1 LNHDA and CDR2 SQIVND come from the germline V gene (reference sequence). V was cut by 6 bases and J by 4 bases, with 15 bases left in between. This CDR3 region has 14 residues. This chain's CDR3 is CASSVGQILETQYF. CDR3 DNA: TGTGCCAGTAGCGTGGGGCAGATTTTAGAGACCCAGTACTTC.

The chain uses TRBV7-6 and TRBJ2-3; the match to TRBD1 covers 7 bases. CDR1 SGHVS and CDR2 FNYEAQ come from the germline V gene. The V and J ends lost 0 bases and 3 bases, in that order; junction bases with no gene match: 6. The CDR3 consists of 16 residues. The CDR3 DNA reads TGTGCCAGCAGCTTAGCGGGCAGGGGGATTACAGATACGCAGTATTTT. This sequence encodes CASSLAGRGITDTQYF.

The chain employs TRBV7-2 and TRBJ2-1; 10 bases are shared with TRBD2. CDR1 and CDR2 from the germline V gene are SGHTA and FQGNSA. The CDR3 contains 17 residues. Trimming took 4 bases from V and 0 from J; bases not matched to a gene: 6. This chain's CDR3 is CASSSRTSGRSYNEQFF. The CDR3 region has the DNA TGTGCCAGCAGCTCCCGGACTAGCGGCCGCTCCTACAATGAGCAGTTCTTC.

The chain employs TRBV6-5 and TRBJ1-2; no clear D gene. Germline values: CDR1 MNHEY, CDR2 SVGAGI. V was pared by 6 bases and J by 3 bases, with 11 bases between. The CDR3 length is 13 residues. The CDR3 sequence is CASSRTSYYGYTF. CDR3 sequence (DNA): TGTGCCAGCAGCCGGACCAGCTACTATGGCTACACCTTC.

The V call is TRBV10-3, the J call TRBJ2-1, with 8 bases identical to TRBD2. V dropped 0 bases and J dropped 4; count of bases not matched to a gene: 5. CDR3 size: 16 residues. CDR1 is ENHRY and CDR2 is SYGVKD in the germline V gene. CDR3 bases: TGTGCCATCAGTGAGTCCCAGCGGGAGTGGTACAATGAGCAGTTCTTC. It translates to CAISESQREWYNEQFF.

This chain links TRBV5-4 with TRBJ1-1, with TRBD1 matching 9 bases. V was clipped by 4 bases and J by 4 bases; unmatched bases: 5. This CDR3 is 14 amino acids long. The V gene's germline CDR1 is SGHNT and CDR2 YYREEE (reference sequence). The CDR3, as DNA: TGTGCCAGCAGCACAGGGGGCAGGAGCACTGAAGCTTTCTTT. This sequence encodes CASSTGGRSTEAFF.

This chain joins TRBV27 and TRBJ2-3; TRBD1 matches 7 bases. J gave up 4 bases and V 5 bases, and 21 bases lay outside the gene matches. The CDR3 runs to 19 residues. Germline-derived CDR1 and CDR2 are MNHEY and SMNVEV (reference sequence). Here the CDR3 reads CASSPTPYETGLVADTQYF. CDR3 DNA: TGTGCCAGCAGTCCCACTCCCTACGAGACAGGGTTGGTAGCAGATACGCAGTATTTT.

The chain carries TRBV15 and TRBJ2-3; no clear D gene. In germline, CDR1 is LNHNV, CDR2 YYDKDF (reference sequence). V dropped 3 bases and J dropped 2 bases, with 9 bases sitting between them. The CDR3 sequence is 14 residues long. In nucleotides, the CDR3 is TGTGCCACCAGCAGGGGATTTTCCACAGATACGCAGTATTTT. Residues: CATSRGFSTDTQYF.

The rearrangement uses TRBV28 and TRBJ2-7; 7 bases align to TRBD1. This CDR3 contains 14 residues. V gave up 3 bases and J gave up 6 bases; unmatched junction bases: 8. The V gene's germline CDR1 is MDHEN and CDR2 SYDVKM. DNA for the CDR3: TGTGCCAGCAGTTTTTCCAGGGGGATGAGCGAGCAGTACTTC. It encodes CASSFSRGMSEQYF.